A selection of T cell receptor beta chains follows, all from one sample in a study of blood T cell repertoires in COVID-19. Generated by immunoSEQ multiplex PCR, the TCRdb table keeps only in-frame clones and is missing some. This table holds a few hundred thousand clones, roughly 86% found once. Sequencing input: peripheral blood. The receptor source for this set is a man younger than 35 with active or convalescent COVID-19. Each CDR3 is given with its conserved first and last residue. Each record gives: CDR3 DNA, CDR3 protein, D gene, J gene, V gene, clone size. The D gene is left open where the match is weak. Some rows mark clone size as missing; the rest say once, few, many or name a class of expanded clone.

TGTGCCAGCAGCTTTGGCCAGGGGACCTACAATGAGCAGTTCTTC CASSFGQGTYNEQFF - TRBJ2-1 TRBV7-3 -
TGTGCCAGCGGGAGATCTAACTATGGCTACACCTTC CASGRSNYGYTF - TRBJ1-2 TRBV28 -
TGTGCCAGCAGTTATGGACAGGCCACCTCTGGAAACACCATATATTTT CASSYGQATSGNTIYF TRBD1 TRBJ1-3 TRBV6-5 once
TGTGCCAGTAGTATTCTCACTAGCCTGGACACCGGGGAGCTGTTTTTT CASSILTSLDTGELFF - TRBJ2-2 TRBV19 once
TGTGCCAGCCGAGGAATAGCGGGGAGCACAGATACGCAGTATTTT CASRGIAGSTDTQYF TRBD2 TRBJ2-3 TRBV2 -
TGTGCCAGCAGTTCGTTTAGAGGGGGCGCCTACAATGAGCAGTTCTTC CASSSFRGGAYNEQFF TRBD1 TRBJ2-1 TRBV6-2/TRBV6-3 few
TGTGCCAGCAGATGGACAGCGAGCGACGACACTGAAGCTTTCTTT CASRWTASDDTEAFF - TRBJ1-1 TRBV6-5 -
TGTGCCAGCACCCGACTAGATACGCAGTATTTT CASTRLDTQYF - TRBJ2-3 TRBV6-5 -
TGTGCCAGCAGCCAATTTAGCGGGAGGATCGACACCGGGGAGCTGTTTTTT CASSQFSGRIDTGELFF TRBD2 TRBJ2-2 TRBV14 -
TGTGCCAGCAGTGGGGACAGAACTGGGCATCCAGGGGGCGAGCAGTACTTC CASSGDRTGHPGGEQYF TRBD1 TRBJ2-7 TRBV6-1 -